The present T cell receptor (beta chain) was sequenced within a study of response to subunit inactivated influenza vaccine. Study findings and constraints: Every seasonal influenza vaccination brings in few new T cells, the authors suggested.

Points on this clonotype: Its cognate antigen is unknown.

TCRdb recomputed calls from the RT-PCR reads with MiXCR, one row per CDR3 protein. The sample has under 800,000 distinct CDR3 sequences, 11% to 15% seen once. Germline V gene sequence: CDR1 ENHRY, CDR2 SYGVKD. The CDR3 covers 12 residues. Trimming pared 10 bases from V and 5 bases from J, leaving 12 bases between. The source was PBMCs from blood, collected roughly 15 days before vaccination. This receptor was obtained from a man aged 50 or older who received an inactivated influenza vaccine. The rearrangement joins TRBV10-3 to TRBJ2-4; either TRBD1 or TRBD2 may fit D (5 bases each). The CDR3 spells CANGAWENIQYF. In nucleotides, the CDR3 is TGTGCCAACGGGGCGTGGGAAAACATTCAGTACTTC.